Included here is one T cell receptor beta chain sequence, with context. The antigen is not known. The sample is drawn from a study of shared clonotypes between healthy human individuals. The authors distributed each subset's genomic DNA evenly over several immunoSEQ plates. Original processing notes: ImmunoSEQ junction-only sequences lacked quality scores, so their filtering differed. Clones were read by immunoSEQ multiplex PCR, and TCRdb kept only the in-frame ones, dropping some. The D gene and trimming were derived from the DNA, and the V and J assignments and clone size from that table. The repertoire holds about a million clones, 65% to 80% seen once, with approximately 1.5% in the top ten. Study-level results: With several donors compared, about 5.2% of naive CD4 clonotypes were shared.

The split of CD4+ cells yielded CD45RA+ naive and CD45RA-negative memory subsets. Trimming cost V 2 bases and J 8 bases, with 13 bases left between them. CDR1 is SQVTM, CDR2 ANQGSEA, per germline. This CDR3 is 13 amino acids long. The TCR originated in a man between 18 and 35 years old in good health. The chain employs TRBV29-1 and TRBJ2-4, with D unclear. The sequenced material came from memory CD4+ T cells sorted from blood. Subset: CD45RA-negative fraction. Here the CDR3 DNA reads TGCAGCGTTGAACGGGTTCTCCAGGACATTCAGTACTTC. This sequence encodes CSVERVLQDIQYF. Complete variable domain (other parts from reference TRBV29-1 and TRBJ2-4): SAVISQKPSRDICQRGTSLTIQCQVDSQVTMMFWYRQQPGQSLTLIATANQGSEATYESGFVIDKFPISRPNLTFSTLTVSNMSPEDSSIYLCSVERVLQDIQYFGAGTRLSVL.